This T cell receptor beta chain emerged from a study of Graves' ophthalmopathy and Graves' hyperthyroidism. Study summary: Peripheral blood was obtained at first diagnosis, ahead of any treatment.

Hyperthyroidism qualified as stable when ophthalmopathy did not develop within 18 months of follow-up. Study findings and constraints: Built on 13 signatures, a model told ophthalmopathy apart from stable hyperthyroidism with 85% to 90% sensitivity and roughly 81% specificity. Blood also harbored most expanded thyroid clonotypes above 0.001 frequency.

RNA transcripts served as template for amplifying TCR beta CDR3 sequences. HTBI primers were employed in first-round RT-PCR, then a second-round multiplex PCR followed. MiXCR was run by TCRdb on the multiplex PCR reads, yielding one entry per CDR3 protein. Of hundreds of thousands of distinct CDR3 sequences listed, approximately 21% are singletons. With regard to this clonotype: Its matching antigen is unknown.

The sequence was collected from a young woman with stable Graves' hyperthyroidism. Sequencing was performed on peripheral blood.

CDR3 sequence (DNA): TGTGCCACGAAGAAAAACCGGGGTCTGAACACTGAAGCTTTCTTT. Its protein is CATKKNRGLNTEAFF. V is TRBV15 and J is TRBJ1-1, with D unresolved. V lost 9 bases, J lost 0 bases, and 17 bases lay in between. The CDR3 is made up of 15 amino acids. The germline V gene has CDR1 LNHNV and CDR2 YYDKDF (reference sequence).